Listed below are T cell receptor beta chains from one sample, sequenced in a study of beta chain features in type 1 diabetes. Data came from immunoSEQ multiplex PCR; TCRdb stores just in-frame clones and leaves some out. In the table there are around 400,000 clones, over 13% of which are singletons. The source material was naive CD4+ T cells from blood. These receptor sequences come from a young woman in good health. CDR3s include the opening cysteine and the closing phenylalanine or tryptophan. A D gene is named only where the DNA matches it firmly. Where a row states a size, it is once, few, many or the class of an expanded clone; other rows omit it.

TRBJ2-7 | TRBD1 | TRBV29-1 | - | TGCAGCGTTGAAGATTCAGGGGGCAGCTACGAGCAGTACTTC | CSVEDSGGSYEQYF
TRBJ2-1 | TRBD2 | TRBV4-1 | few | TGCGCCAGCAGCCAAGACAGCGGGAGGGTTCGGGAGCAGTTCTTC | CASSQDSGRVREQFF
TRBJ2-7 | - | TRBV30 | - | TGTGCCTGGACCCACGGTATTGGGGGCTTTTACGAGCAGTACTTC | CAWTHGIGGFYEQYF
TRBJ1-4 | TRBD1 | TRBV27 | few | TGTGCCAGCAGGTACAGGGGGTCGGCTAATGAAAAACTGTTTTTT | CASRYRGSANEKLFF
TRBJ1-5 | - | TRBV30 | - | TGTGCCTGGAGTGGGTCGGGGGGGCAGCCCCAGCATTTT | CAWSGSGGQPQHF
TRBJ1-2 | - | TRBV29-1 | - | TGCAGCGTCCTGAAGGGAGTCAAGAACTATGGCTACACCTTC | CSVLKGVKNYGYTF
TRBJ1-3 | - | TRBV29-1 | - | TGCAGCGTTGAGGAGGGGTGGAACACCATATATTTT | CSVEEGWNTIYF
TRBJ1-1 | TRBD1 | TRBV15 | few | TGTGCCACCAGTTGGGACAGAGGTGGCACTGAAGCTTTCTTT | CATSWDRGGTEAFF
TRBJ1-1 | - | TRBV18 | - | TGTGCCAGCTCACTGGACAGCACTGAAGCTTTCTTT | CASSLDSTEAFF
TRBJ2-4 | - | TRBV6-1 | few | TGTGCCAGCAGTGAAGTCTCAGGGGCCAAAAACATTCAGTACTTC | CASSEVSGAKNIQYF
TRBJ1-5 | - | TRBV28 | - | TGTGCCAGCAGTTTAAAGATTGGGAGGACCAATCAGCCCCAGCATTTT | CASSLKIGRTNQPQHF
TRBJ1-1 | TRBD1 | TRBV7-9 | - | TGTGCCAGCCCTAAGGGACAGGTGAACACTGAAGCTTTCTTT | CASPKGQVNTEAFF
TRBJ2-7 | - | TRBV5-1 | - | TGCGCCAGCAAGGACACAGCCTACGAGCAGTACTTC | CASKDTAYEQYF
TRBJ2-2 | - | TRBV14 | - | TGTGCCAGCAGCCAAGGCCGAATCGGCGGGGAGCTGTTTTTT | CASSQGRIGGELFF
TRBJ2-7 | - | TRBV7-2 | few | TGTGCCAGCAGCTATTCAGGGTCAGCGCAGTACTTC | CASSYSGSAQYF
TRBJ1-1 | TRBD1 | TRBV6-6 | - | TGTGCCAGCAGCCCGCGACAGGGTAACACTGAAGCTTTCTTT | CASSPRQGNTEAFF
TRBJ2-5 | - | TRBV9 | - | TGTGCCAGCAGCGTAGGAGGAGTGGAGACCCAGTACTTC | CASSVGGVETQYF
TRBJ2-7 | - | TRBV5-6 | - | TGTGCCAGCAGCCCGACTAGGACTGGCTACGAGCAGTACTTC | CASSPTRTGYEQYF
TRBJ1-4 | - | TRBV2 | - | TGTGCCAGCAGTGAAAATCTAGGGGTCGGGGAAAAACTGTTTTTT | CASSENLGVGEKLFF
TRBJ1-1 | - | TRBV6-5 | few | TGTGCCAGCACGTTGTCCCGAGACACTGAAGCTTTCTTT | CASTLSRDTEAFF